A single sample is the source of the 19 T cell receptor beta chains below, sequenced in a study of regulatory T cells in long-lasting Graves disease. As for time point: persistent/refractory GD, antithyroid drugs over 5 years with positive TRAb. With RNA extracted from PBMCs as input, the TCR library was made. Sequencing libraries for TCR beta were prepared with iRepertoire HTBI primers and Arm-PCR of CDR3 regions. TCRdb passed the multiplex PCR reads through MiXCR, listing each CDR3 protein once. The sample records about 660,000 distinct CDR3 sequences, around 30% being singletons. Sequenced here: peripheral blood mononuclear cells (PBMCs), sampled when the disease was refractory, from a patient treated with antithyroid drugs. Source of these receptors: a female donor with Graves disease.

This clonotype came up a few times. The chain recombines TRBV20-1 with TRBJ2-7; D might be TRBD1 (5 bases). The CDR3 consists of 13 residues. Germline lookup yields CDR1 DFQATT and CDR2 SNEGSKA (reference sequence). The V end lost 0 bases, the J end lost 2 bases, and 8 bases lay between the germline ends. In DNA, the CDR3 is TGCAGTGCTAGAGACGGACACCCCTACGAGCAGTACTTC. This codes for CSARDGHPYEQYF.

The chain has TRBV19 and TRBJ1-5, with 7 positions matching TRBD1. This CDR3 is built from 14 residues. CDR1 and CDR2 from the germline V gene are LNHDA and SQIVND (reference sequence). The V and J ends lost 6 bases and 3 bases, in that order; junction bases with no gene match: 5. CDR3 loop: CASRFGQVNQPQHF. CDR3 nucleotides: TGTGCCAGTAGATTCGGACAGGTCAATCAGCCCCAGCATTTT.

The chain recombines TRBV9 with TRBJ2-4; 11 bases are shared with TRBD2. The CDR3 is 14 residues long. Germline CDR1 is SGDLS and CDR2 is YYNGEE. The V gene end was trimmed by 7 bases and the J gene end by 12 bases; junction bases not matched to a gene: 12. The CDR3 sequence is CASGPGTSGGTQYF. As DNA, the CDR3 is TGTGCCAGCGGCCCCGGGACTAGCGGAGGCACTCAGTACTTC.

The V call is TRBV19, the J call TRBJ1-5, with a possible D match to TRBD1 (6 bases). This CDR3 has 14 residues. The germline V gene encodes CDR1 LNHDA and CDR2 SQIVND (reference sequence). Trimming removed 5 bases at V and 5 bases at J, with 13 bases between. CDR3 in amino acids: CASSFGGGYQPQHF. The CDR3 nucleotides read TGTGCCAGTAGTTTCGGGGGCGGATATCAGCCCCAGCATTTT.

This clonotype was counted many times. CDR3 region: CASRTGRENTEAFF. The DNA for the CDR3 is TGTGCCAGCAGAACCGGACGGGAGAACACTGAAGCTTTCTTT. The chain couples TRBV2 to TRBJ1-1, with unresolved D. The CDR3 has 14 amino acids. V lost 6 bases to trimming and J lost 1 base, with 12 bases between them. Looked up from germline, CDR1 is SNHLY and CDR2 is FYNNEI.

The V gene is TRBV11-2, the J gene TRBJ1-1; D not resolved. Germline CDR1 SGHAT, CDR2 FQNNGV. Trimming shortened V by 2 bases and J by 4 bases, and 17 bases separated the two germline ends. CDR3 length: 16 amino acids. CDR3: CASSLFTSRQITEAFF. The CDR3 DNA follows: TGTGCCAGCAGCTTATTTACGTCGCGGCAAATCACTGAAGCTTTCTTT.

The genes are TRBV7-3 and TRBJ2-3; a possible D gene is TRBD2 (6 bases). This CDR3 region has 15 residues. Trimming shortened V by 4 bases and J by 3 bases, and 14 bases separated the two germline ends. Germline assignment: CDR1 SGHTA and CDR2 FQGTGA. Written as DNA, the CDR3 is TGTGCCAGCAGCTCCTTCGGGAGTACGACAGATACGCAGTATTTT. Residues: CASSSFGSTTDTQYF.

The chain has TRBV6-1 and TRBJ1-2; 8 bases match TRBD1. This CDR3 comprises 14 residues. CDR1 and CDR2 from the germline V gene are MNHNS and SASEGT. The J segment lost 3 bases and the V segment lost 6 bases, leaving 6 bases of the junction unmatched. This chain's CDR3 is CASSPLDRDYGYTF. DNA of the CDR3: TGTGCCAGCAGCCCATTGGACAGGGACTATGGCTACACCTTC.

This clonotype was counted between two and nine times. This sequence joins TRBV10-3 and TRBJ1-2, with 10 nucleotides matching TRBD1. The V segment lost 4 bases and the J segment 7 bases; nucleotides outside the gene matches: 6. This CDR3 comprises 14 residues. Germline CDR1 reads ENHRY; CDR2 reads SYGVKD. The CDR3 loop is CAISGDRGQGGYTF. CDR3 coding DNA: TGTGCCATCAGTGGAGACAGGGGGCAGGGTGGCTACACCTTC.

The rearrangement joins TRBV12-3 or TRBV12-4 to TRBJ1-5; no firm D call. V gave up 3 bases and J gave up 4 bases, with 13 bases separating them. This CDR3 region has 15 residues. The CDR3 is CASSFSFGKNQPQHF. CDR3 coding DNA: TGTGCCAGCAGTTTTAGTTTCGGTAAAAATCAGCCCCAGCATTTT.

The chain recombines TRBV19 with TRBJ1-5; D not resolved. The CDR3 extends over 16 amino acids. V was shortened by 5 bases and J by 3 bases, with 17 bases between the two germline ends. CDR1 is LNHDA, CDR2 SQIVND, per germline (reference sequence). CDR3 sequence reads: CASSPRSGSSNQPQHF. The DNA for the CDR3 is TGTGCCAGTAGTCCGAGGTCCGGGTCATCCAATCAGCCCCAGCATTTT. Looking up the rest from reference TRBV19 and TRBJ1-5 gives the full variable domain: DGGITQSPKYLFRKEGQNVTLSCEQNLNHDAMYWYRQDPGQGLRLIYYSQIVNDFQKGDIAEGYSVSREKKESFPLTVTSAQKNPTAFYLCASSPRSGSSNQPQHFGDGTRLSIL.

The rearrangement joins TRBV6-1 to TRBJ1-6; 8 bases match TRBD1. This CDR3 comprises 14 residues. The trim removed 6 bases at V and 10 bases at J, leaving 8 bases unmatched. Germline CDR1 MNHNS, CDR2 SASEGT. The CDR3 loop reads CASRLGQVESPLHF. The CDR3 coding sequence is TGTGCCAGCAGACTGGGACAGGTGGAATCACCCCTCCACTTT.

The chain employs TRBV5-1 and TRBJ2-2; 10 bases match TRBD1. Germline values: CDR1 SGHRS, CDR2 YFSETQ. The CDR3 contains 16 residues. V dropped 6 bases and J dropped 5; count of bases not matched to a gene: 10. The CDR3 region has the DNA TGCGCCAGCACCAATCCGGGACAGGGGTTAACCGGGGAGCTGTTTTTT. It yields the protein CASTNPGQGLTGELFF.

In this sample, this clonotype turned up many times. This chain links TRBV11-2 with TRBJ1-1; 8 bases fit TRBD1. CDR1 is SGHAT, CDR2 FQNNGV, per germline. CDR3 size: 16 residues. Trimming removed 5 bases from V and 1 base from J; junction bases left unmatched: 9. The CDR3 DNA follows: TGTGCCAGCAGCATAGGACAGGGCCTAGGGAACACTGAAGCTTTCTTT. Encoded protein: CASSIGQGLGNTEAFF.

The V gene is TRBV20-1, the J gene TRBJ1-2; weak D call: TRBD1 (5 bases). The CDR3 totals 14 residues. The V gene's germline CDR1 is DFQATT and CDR2 SNEGSKA (reference sequence). V was trimmed by 0 bases and J by 7 bases, leaving 15 bases between them. The CDR3 DNA reads TGCAGTGCTAGAGATCGTGACAGTCCTCGTGGCTACACCTTC. This sequence encodes CSARDRDSPRGYTF.

The chain combines TRBV28 with TRBJ1-1; 9 bases align to TRBD1. The J segment lost 1 base and the V segment lost 2 bases, leaving 11 bases of the junction unmatched. Per the germline V gene, CDR1 is MDHEN and CDR2 is SYDVKM. CDR3 length equals 18 residues. In DNA form, the CDR3 reads TGTGCCAGCAGTTTACGAATTGGTGGGACAGGGCAGAACACTGAAGCTTTCTTT. The encoded protein is CASSLRIGGTGQNTEAFF.

The chain links TRBV6-1 to TRBJ1-3; D is uncertain. The CDR3 consists of 12 residues. Trimming pared 7 bases from V and 7 bases from J, leaving 11 bases between. CDR1 and CDR2 from the germline V gene are MNHNS and SASEGT. CDR3 sequence reads: CASMSARNTIYF. In DNA, the CDR3 is TGTGCCAGCATGTCAGCACGGAACACCATATATTTT.

Notes on this clonotype: A much larger clone is a single base away; this may be a read error. This is likely a read error, given that the CDR3 carries no conserved phenylalanine or tryptophan at its end. The V gene is TRBV2, the J gene TRBJ2-2, with TRBD2 matching 13 bases. V trimming: 9 bases; J trimming: 2 bases; junction bases outside the gene matches: 3. CDR3 length: 15 amino acids. CDR1 SNHLY and CDR2 FYNNEI come from the germline V gene. The DNA of the CDR3 is TGTGCCAGAAAGGGACTAGCGGGAAACACCGGGGAGCTGTTTTCT. It specifies CARKGLAGNTGELFS.

The chain has TRBV9 and TRBJ1-2; no reliable D call. CDR3 length: 15 residues. V lost 0 bases and J lost 8, with 17 bases in between. Germline V CDR1 and CDR2: SGDLS, YYNGEE. CDR3 protein: CASSVGDYQTEGYTF. As DNA, the CDR3 is TGTGCCAGCAGCGTAGGAGACTATCAAACAGAGGGCTACACCTTC.